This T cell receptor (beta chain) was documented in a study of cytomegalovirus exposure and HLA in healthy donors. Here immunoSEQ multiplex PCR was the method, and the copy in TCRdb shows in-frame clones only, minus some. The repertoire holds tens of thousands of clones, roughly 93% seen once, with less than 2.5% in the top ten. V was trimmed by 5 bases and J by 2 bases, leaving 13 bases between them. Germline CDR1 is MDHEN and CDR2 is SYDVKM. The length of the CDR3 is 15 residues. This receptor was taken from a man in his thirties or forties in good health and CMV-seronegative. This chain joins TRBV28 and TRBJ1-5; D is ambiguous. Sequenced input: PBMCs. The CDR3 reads CASSTGLYGNQPQHF. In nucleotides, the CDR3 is TGTGCCAGCAGTACCGGACTTTATGGCAATCAGCCCCAGCATTTT.